This TCR beta chain came from a study of blood T cell repertoires in COVID-19. For the study at large: Spain, Italy and the United States supplied samples that represented acute and convalescent COVID-19. Sample material is recorded as cDNA or gDNA derived from T cells, B-cell-depleted T cells, or PBMCs.

This CDR3 is built from 15 residues. V was cut by 2 bases and J by 2 bases, with 11 bases left in between. Per the germline V gene, CDR1 is SNHLY and CDR2 is FYNNEI. Original analysis: Amplification of reference gene primers was used by the study to estimate nucleated cell counts. The method was immunoSEQ multiplex PCR; TCRdb's version includes in-frame clones alone and lacks a portion of them. From that table come the V and J calls and clone size; the DNA was used to work out D and trimming. This table holds 70,000 to 100,000 clones, nearly 90% found once. Sequencing was performed on peripheral blood. The V gene is TRBV2, the J gene TRBJ2-3; D may be TRBD2 (6 bases). This TCR derives from an elderly woman with acute or convalescent COVID-19. For the CDR3, the DNA is TGTGCCAGCAGTGAAAACGGGGGATCCACAGATACGCAGTATTTT. Its protein is CASSENGGSTDTQYF.